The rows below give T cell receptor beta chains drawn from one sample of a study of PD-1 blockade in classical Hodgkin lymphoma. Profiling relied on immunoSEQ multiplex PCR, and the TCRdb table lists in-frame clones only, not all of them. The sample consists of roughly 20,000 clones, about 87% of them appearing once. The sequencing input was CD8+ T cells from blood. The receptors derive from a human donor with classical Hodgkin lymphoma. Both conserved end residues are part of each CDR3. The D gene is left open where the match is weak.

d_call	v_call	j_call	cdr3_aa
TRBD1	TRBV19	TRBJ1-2	CASSLTGTGNYGYTF
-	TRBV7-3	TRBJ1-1	CASSLTGVRGTEAFF
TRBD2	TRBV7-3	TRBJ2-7	CASSLGLASEQYF
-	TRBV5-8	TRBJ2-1	CASSLLLGPIIGYEQFF
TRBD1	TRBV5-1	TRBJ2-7	CASSLDRDRPYEQYF
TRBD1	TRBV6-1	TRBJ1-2	CASSEAEGTGNYGYTF
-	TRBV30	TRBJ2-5	CAWIGSGAGETQYF
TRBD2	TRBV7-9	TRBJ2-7	CASSPEVAGSYEQYF
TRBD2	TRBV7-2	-	CASSLEEAGGYEQYF
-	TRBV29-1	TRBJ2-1	CSVGPTYNEQFF
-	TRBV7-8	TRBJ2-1	CASSLNLLGSYNEQFF
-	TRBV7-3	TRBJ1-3	CASSLTGSGNTIYF
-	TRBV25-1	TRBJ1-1	CASSDRENTEAFF
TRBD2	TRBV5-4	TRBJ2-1	CASSLGTSGYNEQFF
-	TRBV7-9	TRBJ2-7	CASSLGRGPTGDEQYF
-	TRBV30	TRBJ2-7	CAVYGESYEQYF
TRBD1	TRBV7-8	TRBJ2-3	CASSSTGGYTDTQYF
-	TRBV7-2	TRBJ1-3	CASSVSGEWAISGNTIYF
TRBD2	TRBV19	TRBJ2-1	CASSISYSGLAGVGHEQFF
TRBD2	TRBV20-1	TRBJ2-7	CSGTGGYEQYF
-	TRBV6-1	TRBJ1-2	CASSDTWAGYHGYTF
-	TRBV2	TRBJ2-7	CAALPGGDILRSSYEQYF
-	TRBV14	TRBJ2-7	CASSQHGGRDYEQYF
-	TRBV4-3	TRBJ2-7	CASSQELGHYEQYF
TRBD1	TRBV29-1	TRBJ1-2	CSVEMWTGETEGYGYTF
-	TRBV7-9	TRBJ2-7	CASSSAGYEQYF
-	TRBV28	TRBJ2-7	CASSFPPDNSYEQYF
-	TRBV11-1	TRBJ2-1	CASSLAGAYNEQFF
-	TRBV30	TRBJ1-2	CAWSVRVGGPSYGYTF
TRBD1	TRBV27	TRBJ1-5	CASSQTGQGHQPQHF
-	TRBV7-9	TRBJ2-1	CASSFGAFGEQFF
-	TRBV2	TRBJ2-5	CASSPPGSGVGETQYF
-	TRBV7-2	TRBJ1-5	CASSPYGEPQHF
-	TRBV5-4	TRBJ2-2	CASSLVQLTNTGELFF
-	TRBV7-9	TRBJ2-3	CASRGALSTDTQYF
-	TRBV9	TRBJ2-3	CASSPWGRRGSDTQYF
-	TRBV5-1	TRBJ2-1	CASSLLGGGNNEQFF
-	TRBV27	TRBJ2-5	CASSFLGHGETQYF
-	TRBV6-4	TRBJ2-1	CASSGTAGYEQFF
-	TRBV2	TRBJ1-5	CASSVDTYQPQHF
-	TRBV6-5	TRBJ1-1	CASRKQGIVTEAFF
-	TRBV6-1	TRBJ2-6	CASSGPMGSGANVLTF
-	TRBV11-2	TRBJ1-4	CASSSSQRGEKLFF
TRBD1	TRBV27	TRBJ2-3	CASSLRGTGEITDTQYF
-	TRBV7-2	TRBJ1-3	CASSTHGGLPIYF
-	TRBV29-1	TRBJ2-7	CSVEGDRANSYEQYF
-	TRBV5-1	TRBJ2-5	CASSLGMGGQETQYF
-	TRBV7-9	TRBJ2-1	CASSWGGGPEQFF
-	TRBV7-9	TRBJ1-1	CASNSFPGGDRTEAFF
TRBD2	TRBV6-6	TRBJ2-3	CASSSTSGRAYF
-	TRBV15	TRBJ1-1	CATSKLDWNTEAFF
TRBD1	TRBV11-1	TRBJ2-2	CASSLDGTGFFTGELFF
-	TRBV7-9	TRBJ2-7	CASSREPGLSGYEQYF
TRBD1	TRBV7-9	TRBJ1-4	CASSSQQGTNEKLFF
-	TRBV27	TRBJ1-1	CASSISGRTEAFF